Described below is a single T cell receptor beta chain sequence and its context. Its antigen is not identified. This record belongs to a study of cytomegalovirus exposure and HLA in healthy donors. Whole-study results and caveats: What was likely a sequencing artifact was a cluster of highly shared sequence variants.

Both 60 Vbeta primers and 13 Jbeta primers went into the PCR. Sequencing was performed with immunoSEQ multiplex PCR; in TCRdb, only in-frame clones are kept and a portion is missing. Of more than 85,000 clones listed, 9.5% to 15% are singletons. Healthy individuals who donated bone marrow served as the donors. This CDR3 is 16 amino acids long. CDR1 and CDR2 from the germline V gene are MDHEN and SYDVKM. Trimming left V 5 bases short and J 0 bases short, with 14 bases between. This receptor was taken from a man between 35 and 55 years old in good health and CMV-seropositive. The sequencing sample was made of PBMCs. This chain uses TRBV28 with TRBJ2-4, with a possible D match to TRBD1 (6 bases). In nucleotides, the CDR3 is TGTGCCAGCAGTCCCCGCAGGGGCCTAGCCAAAAACATTCAGTACTTC. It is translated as CASSPRRGLAKNIQYF. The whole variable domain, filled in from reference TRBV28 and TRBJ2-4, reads DVKVTQSSRYLVKRTGEKVFLECVQDMDHENMFWYRQDPGLGLRLIYFSYDVKMKEKGDIPEGYSVSREKKERFSLILESASTNQTSMYLCASSPRRGLAKNIQYFGAGTRLSVL.